This T cell receptor beta chain was sequenced in a study of blood T cell repertoires in COVID-19. This CDR3 comprises 19 residues. Looked up from germline, CDR1 is ENHRY and CDR2 is SYGVKD. Trimming took 4 bases from V and 0 from J; bases not matched to a gene: 7. Method: immunoSEQ multiplex PCR; TCRdb's copy keeps in-frame clones and lacks some. The sample yields some 190,000 clones, 75% to 85% seen once. This TCR came from a man aged 55-75 years with acute or convalescent COVID-19. The sample was peripheral blood. The rearrangement uses TRBV10-3 and TRBJ2-1; TRBD2 aligns across 15 bases. The CDR3 is CAISVGTSGGPSSYNEQFF. The CDR3 DNA is TGTGCCATCAGTGTAGGGACTAGCGGGGGGCCGAGCTCCTACAATGAGCAGTTCTTC.